What follows describes a single T cell receptor beta chain. What it binds is unknown. This CDR3 is 13 amino acids long. Germline CDR1 SQVTM, CDR2 ANQGSEA. Between the trimmed V and J ends, which lost 4 bases and 4 bases, there was a span of 13 bases. The record originates from a study of T cell responses to AZD1222 COVID-19 vaccine. Study observations and caveats: White British donors predominated, females outnumbered males, and clonal diversity was possibly underestimated.

TCRdb's copy holds only in-frame clones and misses some; the assay was immunoSEQ multiplex PCR. The sample yields some 100,000 clones, 88% seen once. The sample in question was peripheral blood, obtained 28 days after the second AZD1222 dose. The genes are TRBV29-1 and TRBJ1-2; D is unresolved. The clonotype was recovered from an adult who received the AZD1222 COVID-19 vaccine. CDR3 in amino acids: CSVGRPGSYGYTF. DNA of the CDR3: TGCAGCGTTGGACGGCCCGGGAGCTATGGCTACACCTTC.